This TCR beta chain was observed in a study of blood T cell repertoires in COVID-19. On the study more broadly: The analysed material was cDNA or gDNA that came from T cells, B-cell-depleted T cells, or PBMCs.

Original processing methods: For nucleated cells, counts were estimated from reference gene primer amplification. Repertoires were generated with immunoSEQ multiplex PCR, while TCRdb's copy carries only in-frame clones and drops some. V and J calls and clone size are copied from that table; D and trimming were computed from the DNA. The sample lists over 200,000 clones; roughly 84% were seen once. CDR3 size: 12 residues. The germline V gene has CDR1 GTSNPN and CDR2 SVGIG (reference sequence). V was shortened by 8 bases and J by 2 bases, with 12 bases between the two germline ends. The sample consisted of peripheral blood. The rearrangement joins TRBV30 to TRBJ1-1; D might be TRBD1 (6 bases). This TCR derives from a man aged 35 to 55 with active or convalescent COVID-19. CDR3 DNA: TGTGCCGGCGACAGGCTCAACACTGAAGCTTTCTTT. It codes for CAGDRLNTEAFF.